This T cell receptor beta chain was sequenced during a study of blood T cells in healthy people across ages. General observations from the study: Donors of long life had a larger count of naive CD4+ cells and greater diversity than aged donors.

Per the germline V gene, CDR1 is MGHRA and CDR2 is YSYEKL. V was shortened by 8 bases and J by 4 bases, with 4 bases between the two germline ends. The CDR3 is made up of 10 amino acids. Worth noting for this clonotype: What it binds is not known.

The second PCR ran about 6 to 12 cycles with a sample-barcoded 5' primer and J-beta primers. TCRdb used MiXCR to reprocess the 5' RACE reads, holding one entry per CDR3 protein. The data show about 1.1 million distinct CDR3 sequences, approximately 38% seen once. J is TRBJ2-3 and V is TRBV4-1; no definite D call. Sample: blood. This sequence was found in a man between 18 and 35 years old in good health. The CDR3 loop is CASGSDTQYF. The CDR3 region has the DNA TGCGCCAGCGGGTCAGATACGCAGTATTTT.